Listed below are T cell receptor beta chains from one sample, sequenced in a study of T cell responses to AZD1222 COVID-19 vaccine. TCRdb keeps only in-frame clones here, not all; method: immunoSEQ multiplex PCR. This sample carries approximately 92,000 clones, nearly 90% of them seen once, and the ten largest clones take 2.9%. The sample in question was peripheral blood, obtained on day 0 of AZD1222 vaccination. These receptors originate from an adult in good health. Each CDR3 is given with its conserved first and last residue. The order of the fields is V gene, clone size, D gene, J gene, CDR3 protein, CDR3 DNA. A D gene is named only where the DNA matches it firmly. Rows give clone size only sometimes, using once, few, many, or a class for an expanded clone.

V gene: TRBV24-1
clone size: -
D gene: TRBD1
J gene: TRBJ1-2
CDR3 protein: CATSEGQGNYGYTF
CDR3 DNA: TGTGCCACCAGTGAAGGACAGGGTAACTATGGCTACACCTTC

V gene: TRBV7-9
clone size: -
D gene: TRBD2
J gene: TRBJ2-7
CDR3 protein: CASSAMRTSRYEQYF
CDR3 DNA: TGTGCCAGCAGCGCCATGAGGACTAGTCGCTACGAGCAGTACTTC

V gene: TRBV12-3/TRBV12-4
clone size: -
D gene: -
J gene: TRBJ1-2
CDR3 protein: CASSRAAAYGYTF
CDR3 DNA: TGTGCCAGCAGCCGGGCTGCCGCCTATGGCTACACCTTC

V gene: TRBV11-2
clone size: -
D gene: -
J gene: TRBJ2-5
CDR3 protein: CASSLEGTVQETQYF
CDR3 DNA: TGTGCCAGCAGCTTAGAAGGGACCGTCCAAGAGACCCAGTACTTC

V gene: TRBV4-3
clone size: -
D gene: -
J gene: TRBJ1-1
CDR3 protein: CASSQVAQRYTEAFF
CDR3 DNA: TGCGCCAGCAGCCAAGTCGCCCAACGGTACACTGAAGCTTTCTTT

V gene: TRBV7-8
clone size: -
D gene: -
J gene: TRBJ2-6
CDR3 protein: CASSLERAGANVLTF
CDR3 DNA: TGTGCCAGCAGCTTAGAGAGGGCTGGGGCCAACGTCCTGACTTTC

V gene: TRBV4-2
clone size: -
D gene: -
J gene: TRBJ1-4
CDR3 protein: CASSQENRPNEKLFF
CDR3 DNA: TGTGCCAGCAGCCAAGAGAACAGGCCTAATGAAAAACTGTTTTTT

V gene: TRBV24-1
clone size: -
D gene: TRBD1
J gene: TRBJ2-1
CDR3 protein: CATSDRWTGGSGNEQFF
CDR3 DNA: TGTGCCACCAGTGACCGTTGGACAGGCGGGTCTGGTAATGAGCAGTTCTTC

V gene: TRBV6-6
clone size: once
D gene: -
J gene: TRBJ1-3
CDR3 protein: CASSYSTGGNTIYF
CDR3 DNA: TGTGCCAGCAGTTACTCTACAGGGGGAAACACCATATATTTT

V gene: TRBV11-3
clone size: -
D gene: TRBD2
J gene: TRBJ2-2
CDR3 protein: CASSFSGLAGGGELFF
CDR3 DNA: TGTGCCAGCAGCTTCTCAGGACTAGCGGGAGGGGGGGAGCTGTTTTTT

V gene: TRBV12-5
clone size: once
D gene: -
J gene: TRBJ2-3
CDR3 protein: CASGLQRTDTQYF
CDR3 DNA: TGTGCTAGTGGTCTTCAGAGGACAGATACGCAGTATTTT

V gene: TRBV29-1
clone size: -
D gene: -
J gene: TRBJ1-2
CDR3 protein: CSVRKRESGYGYTF
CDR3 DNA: TGCAGCGTTCGAAAGCGGGAATCGGGCTATGGCTACACCTTC

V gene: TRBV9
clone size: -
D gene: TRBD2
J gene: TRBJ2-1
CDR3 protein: CASSVATSGNNEQFF
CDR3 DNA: TGTGCCAGCAGCGTAGCAACTAGCGGTAACAATGAGCAGTTCTTC

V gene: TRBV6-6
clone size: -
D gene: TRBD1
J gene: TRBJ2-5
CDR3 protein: CASSPDRDQETQYF
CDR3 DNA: TGTGCCAGCAGCCCAGACAGGGATCAGGAGACCCAGTACTTC

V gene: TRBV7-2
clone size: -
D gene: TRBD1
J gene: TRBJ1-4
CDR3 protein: CASSLRATGIGEKLFF
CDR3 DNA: TGTGCCAGCAGCTTACGGGCGACAGGGATTGGTGAAAAACTGTTTTTT

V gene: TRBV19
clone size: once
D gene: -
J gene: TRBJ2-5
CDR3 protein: CASSIGSGHQETQYF
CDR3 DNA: TGTGCCAGTAGTATTGGTAGCGGCCACCAAGAGACCCAGTACTTC

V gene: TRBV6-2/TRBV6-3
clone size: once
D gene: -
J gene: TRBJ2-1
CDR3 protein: CASSKLSAGEQFF
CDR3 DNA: TGTGCCAGCAGTAAACTCTCAGCGGGTGAGCAGTTCTTC

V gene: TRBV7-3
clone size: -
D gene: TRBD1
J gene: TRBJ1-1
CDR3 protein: CASSRGQGSTEAFF
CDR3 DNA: TGTGCCAGCAGCAGGGGACAGGGCAGCACTGAAGCTTTCTTT

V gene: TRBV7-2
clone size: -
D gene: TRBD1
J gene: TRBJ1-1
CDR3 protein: CASSLQGGVGTEAFF
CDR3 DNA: TGTGCCAGCAGCTTGCAGGGGGGGGTGGGCACTGAAGCTTTCTTT

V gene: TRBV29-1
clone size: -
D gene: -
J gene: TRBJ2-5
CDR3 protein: CSVSWAQETQYF
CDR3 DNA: TGCAGCGTATCGTGGGCCCAAGAGACCCAGTACTTC

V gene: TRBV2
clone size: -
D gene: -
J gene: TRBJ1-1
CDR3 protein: CASTVDTEAFF
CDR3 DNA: TGTGCCAGCACGGTGGACACTGAAGCTTTCTTT

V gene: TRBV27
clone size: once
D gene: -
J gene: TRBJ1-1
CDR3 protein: CASSWGLNTEAFF
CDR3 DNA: TGTGCCAGCAGTTGGGGGTTGAACACTGAAGCTTTCTTT

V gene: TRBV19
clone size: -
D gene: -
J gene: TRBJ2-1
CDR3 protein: CASGSTGNDEQFF
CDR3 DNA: TGTGCCAGCGGATCAACAGGGAATGATGAGCAGTTCTTC

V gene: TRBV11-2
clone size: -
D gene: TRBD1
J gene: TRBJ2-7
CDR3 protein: CASTSRSARGLEQYF
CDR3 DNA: TGTGCCAGCACCTCTCGCTCAGCGAGGGGGCTCGAGCAGTACTTC

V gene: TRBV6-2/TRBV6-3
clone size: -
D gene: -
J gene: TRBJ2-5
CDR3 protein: CASSLFQETQYF
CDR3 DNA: TGTGCCAGCAGCTTATTCCAAGAGACCCAGTACTTC

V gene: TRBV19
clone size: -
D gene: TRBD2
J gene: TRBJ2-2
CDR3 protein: CASQAGGHGELFF
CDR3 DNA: TGTGCCAGTCAAGCGGGAGGGCACGGGGAGCTGTTTTTT

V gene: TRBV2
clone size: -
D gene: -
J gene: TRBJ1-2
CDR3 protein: CASSRLLGIYGYTF
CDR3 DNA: TGTGCCAGCAGTCGCCTACTTGGAATCTATGGCTACACCTTC

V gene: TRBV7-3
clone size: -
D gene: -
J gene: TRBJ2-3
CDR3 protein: CASSLKAGSSTDTQYF
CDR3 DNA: TGTGCCAGCAGCTTGAAGGCGGGTTCTAGCACAGATACGCAGTATTTT

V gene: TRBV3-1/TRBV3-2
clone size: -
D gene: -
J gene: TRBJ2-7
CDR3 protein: CASSQEGNRADYEQYF
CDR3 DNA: TGTGCCAGCAGCCAAGAAGGGAACAGGGCGGATTACGAGCAGTACTTC

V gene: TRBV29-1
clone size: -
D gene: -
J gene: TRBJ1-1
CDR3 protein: CSAGHQNTEAFF
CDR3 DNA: TGCAGCGCTGGACACCAGAACACTGAAGCTTTCTTT

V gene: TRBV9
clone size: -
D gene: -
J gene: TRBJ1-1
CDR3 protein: CASSVAVGPPVTEAFF
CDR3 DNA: TGTGCCAGCAGCGTAGCGGTAGGCCCTCCGGTCACTGAAGCTTTCTTT

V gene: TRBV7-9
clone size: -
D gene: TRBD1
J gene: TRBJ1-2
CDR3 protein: CASRPGQGDYTF
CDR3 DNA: TGTGCCAGCAGGCCGGGACAGGGTGATTACACCTTC

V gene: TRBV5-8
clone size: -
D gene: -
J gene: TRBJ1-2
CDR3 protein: CASSRAEGGGYGYTF
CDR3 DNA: TGTGCCAGCAGCCGTGCGGAGGGGGGCGGCTATGGCTACACCTTC

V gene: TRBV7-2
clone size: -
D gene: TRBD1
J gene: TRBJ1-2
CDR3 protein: CASSRETGGRGYTF
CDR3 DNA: TGTGCCAGCAGCCGTGAGACAGGGGGCCGTGGCTACACCTTC

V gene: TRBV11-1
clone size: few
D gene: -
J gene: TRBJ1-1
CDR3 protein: CASSLVVRDAEAFF
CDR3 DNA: TGTGCCAGCAGCTTAGTCGTGAGAGACGCTGAAGCTTTCTTT

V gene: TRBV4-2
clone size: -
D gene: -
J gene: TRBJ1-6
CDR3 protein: CASSQGEVNSPLHF
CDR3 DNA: TGTGCCAGCAGCCAAGGCGAGGTGAATTCACCCCTCCACTTT

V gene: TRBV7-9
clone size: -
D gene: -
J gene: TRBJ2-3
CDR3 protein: CASSLGRDSTDTQYF
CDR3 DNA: TGTGCCAGCAGCCTAGGGAGAGACAGCACAGATACGCAGTATTTT

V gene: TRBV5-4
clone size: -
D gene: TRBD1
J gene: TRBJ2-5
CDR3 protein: CASRIDRDQETQYF
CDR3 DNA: TGTGCCAGCAGAATCGACAGGGACCAAGAGACCCAGTACTTC

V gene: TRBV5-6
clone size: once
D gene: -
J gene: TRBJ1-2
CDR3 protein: CASSPPPRVGAGYTF
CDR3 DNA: TGTGCCAGCAGCCCCCCACCCAGGGTAGGCGCGGGCTACACCTTC

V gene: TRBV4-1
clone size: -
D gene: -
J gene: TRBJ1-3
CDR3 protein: CASSQKGGGTGNTIYF
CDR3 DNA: TGCGCCAGCAGCCAAAAGGGGGGTGGAACTGGAAACACCATATATTTT

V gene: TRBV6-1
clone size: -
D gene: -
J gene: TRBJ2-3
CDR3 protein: CASSEQTASTDTQYF
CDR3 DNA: TGTGCCAGCAGTGAACAGACGGCGAGCACAGATACGCAGTATTTT

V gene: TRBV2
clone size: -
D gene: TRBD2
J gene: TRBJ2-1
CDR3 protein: CASRASGGGYNEQFF
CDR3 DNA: TGTGCCAGCAGAGCGAGCGGGGGGGGCTACAATGAGCAGTTCTTC

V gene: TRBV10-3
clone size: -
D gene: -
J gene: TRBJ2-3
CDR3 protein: CAISESGGQAGLTDTQYF
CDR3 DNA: TGTGCCATCAGTGAGTCGGGGGGGCAAGCGGGGCTCACAGATACGCAGTATTTT

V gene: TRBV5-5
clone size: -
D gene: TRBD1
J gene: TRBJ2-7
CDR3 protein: CASSLTQGDTYEQYF
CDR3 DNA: TGTGCCAGCAGCTTGACGCAGGGGGACACCTACGAGCAGTACTTC

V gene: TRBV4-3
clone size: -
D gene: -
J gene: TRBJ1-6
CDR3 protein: CASSQDLTGANSPLHF
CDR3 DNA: TGCGCCAGCAGCCAAGACTTGACCGGAGCTAATTCACCCCTCCACTTT

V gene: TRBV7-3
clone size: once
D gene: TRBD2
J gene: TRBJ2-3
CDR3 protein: CASSPAGVTDTQYF
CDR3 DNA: TGTGCCAGCAGCCCAGCGGGAGTCACAGATACGCAGTATTTT

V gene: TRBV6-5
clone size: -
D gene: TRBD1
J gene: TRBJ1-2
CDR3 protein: CASSPQGPLQGGYTF
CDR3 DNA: TGTGCCAGCAGCCCACAGGGGCCGCTCCAAGGTGGCTACACCTTC

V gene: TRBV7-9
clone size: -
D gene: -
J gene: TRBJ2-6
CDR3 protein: CASSPTTNSGANVLTF
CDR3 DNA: TGTGCCAGCAGCCCCACGACGAACTCTGGGGCCAACGTCCTGACTTTC

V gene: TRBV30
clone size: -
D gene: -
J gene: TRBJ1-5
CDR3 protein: CAWSYGTPSGNQPQHF
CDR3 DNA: TGTGCCTGGAGTTATGGGACACCTTCCGGCAATCAGCCCCAGCATTTT

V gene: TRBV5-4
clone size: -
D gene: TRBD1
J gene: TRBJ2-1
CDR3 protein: CASSLTGDEQFF
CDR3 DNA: TGTGCCAGCAGCCTTACAGGGGATGAGCAGTTCTTC

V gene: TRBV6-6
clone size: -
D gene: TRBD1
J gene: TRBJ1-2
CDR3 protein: CASSPRQGKGIFYGYTF
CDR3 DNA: TGTGCCAGCAGTCCCCGACAGGGGAAGGGTATCTTCTATGGCTACACCTTC

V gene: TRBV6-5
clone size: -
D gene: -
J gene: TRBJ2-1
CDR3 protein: CASSSRARGSNEQFF
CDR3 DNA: TGTGCCAGCAGTTCCCGCGCCCGGGGCTCTAATGAGCAGTTCTTC

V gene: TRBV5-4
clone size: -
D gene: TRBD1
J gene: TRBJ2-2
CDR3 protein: CASSLGGAGAGELFF
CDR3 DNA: TGTGCCAGCAGCTTAGGGGGCGCAGGGGCCGGGGAGCTGTTTTTT

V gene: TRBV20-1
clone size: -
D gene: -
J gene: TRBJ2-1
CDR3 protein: CSASRSPPWNEQFF
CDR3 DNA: TGCAGTGCTAGTCGGTCACCTCCCTGGAATGAGCAGTTCTTC

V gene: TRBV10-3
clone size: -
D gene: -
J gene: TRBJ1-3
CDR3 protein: CAISADSSGNTIYF
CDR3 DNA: TGTGCCATCAGTGCCGACAGCTCTGGAAACACCATATATTTT

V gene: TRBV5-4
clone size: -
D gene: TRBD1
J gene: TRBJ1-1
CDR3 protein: CASSVHDRGDEAFF
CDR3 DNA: TGTGCCAGCAGCGTCCACGACAGGGGAGATGAAGCTTTCTTT

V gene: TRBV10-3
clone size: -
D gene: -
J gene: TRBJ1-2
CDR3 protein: CAILASYGYTF
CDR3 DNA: TGTGCCATCCTTGCGAGCTATGGCTACACCTTC